The clone carrying this TCR beta chain was observed once. This same CDR3 is encoded by further DNA sequences in the sample. The sample is drawn from a study of shared clonotypes between healthy human individuals. Trimming cost V 0 bases and J 7 bases; bases outside gene matches: 0. This CDR3 is 13 amino acids long. Germline CDR1 is MNHEY and CDR2 is SVGAGI. Naive CD8 cells lacked CD45RO, underwent positive selection for CCR7 and left out terminally differentiated effector memory CD45RA+ cells. The donor population consisted of healthy HIV-negative adults with no recent acute infections or vaccinations. Per sorted-subset replicate PCR, input was 200 to 250 ng DNA, representing roughly 29,000 T cell genomes. The protocol was immunoSEQ multiplex PCR, while the TCRdb copy is restricted to in-frame clones and leaves out a portion. This table has about 2 million clones, about 95% appearing once.

The specimen was naive CD8+ T cells sorted from blood. This TCR was recovered from a man aged 18 to 30 in good health. The rearrangement links TRBV6-5 to TRBJ2-1; 7 bases map to TRBD2. CDR3 residues: CASSYSLANEQFF. The CDR3 DNA is TGTGCCAGCAGTTACTCACTAGCGAATGAGCAGTTCTTC.